What follows are 27 T cell receptor beta chains derived from one specimen sequenced in a study of CD4 T cells in relation to SARS-CoV-2 and coronaviruses. The unexposed donors gave CD4+ T cells in about 2011-2018, prior to COVID-19. Isolation of CD4+ T cells took place after nine to ten days in culture. Their antigens are not known. TCRdb's copy holds only in-frame clones and misses some; the assay was immunoSEQ multiplex PCR. In the table there are some 22,000 clones, around 75% of which are singletons. Sequenced: CD4+ T cells from PBMCs, cultured in vitro. The receptors derive from a human donor in good health.

V usage is TRBV25-1 and J usage is TRBJ2-1; tentatively, D is TRBD1 or TRBD2 (5 bases each). V was cut by 3 bases and J by 2 bases, with 5 bases left in between. CDR1 is MGHDK and CDR2 is SYGVNS in the germline V gene. This CDR3 contains 13 residues. The chain's CDR3 is CASSEGAYNEQFF. CDR3 sequence (DNA): TGTGCCAGCAGTGAGGGGGCCTACAATGAGCAGTTCTTC.

This sequence joins TRBV20-1 and TRBJ2-3; D is possibly TRBD1 (5 bases). CDR1 is DFQATT and CDR2 is SNEGSKA in the germline V gene (reference sequence). The CDR3 is made up of 11 amino acids. V lost 7 bases and J 6 bases, leaving 11 bases between the germline ends. The CDR3 coding sequence is TGCAGTGTCGCACAGGTTGATACGCAGTATTTT. Its translation is CSVAQVDTQYF.

The chain joins TRBV27 to TRBJ1-6; D gene ambiguous. In germline, CDR1 is MNHEY, CDR2 SMNVEV (reference sequence). This CDR3 is built from 14 residues. V dropped 2 bases and J dropped 9 bases, with 11 bases sitting between them. CDR3 residues: CASSLIRGGSPLHF. Written as DNA, the CDR3 is TGTGCCAGCAGTTTAATCCGGGGAGGTTCACCCCTCCACTTT.

J is TRBJ1-3 and V is TRBV29-1; D is undetermined. Germline CDR1 is SQVTM and CDR2 is ANQGSEA. CDR3 length: 16 amino acids. The ends were cut back, 0 bases at V and 2 bases at J, with 14 bases in the middle. Here the CDR3 DNA reads TGCAGCGTTGAAGAACTTCCGGATGCAGCTGGAAACACCATATATTTT. It encodes CSVEELPDAAGNTIYF.

The J gene is TRBJ2-6, the V gene TRBV9, with no clear D. V was shortened by 1 base and J by 1 base, with 9 bases between the two germline ends. The CDR3 length is 16 residues. Per the germline V gene, CDR1 is SGDLS and CDR2 is YYNGEE. The CDR3 DNA reads TGTGCCAGCAGCGTACTCTCAAGTTCTGGGGCCAACGTCCTGACTTTC. As protein: CASSVLSSSGANVLTF.

The CDR3 DNA sequence: TGTGCCAGCAGTTGGACAGGGAACACCGGGGAGCTGTTTTTT. The encoded protein is CASSWTGNTGELFF. The chain links TRBV6-5 to TRBJ2-2, with 7 bases that match TRBD1. This CDR3 is built from 14 residues. V trimming: 4 bases; J trimming: 1 base; junction bases outside the gene matches: 0. In germline, CDR1 is MNHEY, CDR2 SVGAGI.

Notes on this clone: This sample includes further DNA sequences coding for the same CDR3. The rearrangement links TRBV3-1 (or the pseudogene TRBV3-2) to TRBJ2-7, with 12 bases identical to TRBD2. CDR3 size: 15 residues. The V segment lost 1 base and the J segment 6 bases; nucleotides outside the gene matches: 4. In germline, CDR1 is LGHDT, CDR2 YNNKEL (reference sequence). CDR3 amino acids: CASSQGLAGAFEQYF. The CDR3 region has the DNA TGTGCCAGCAGCCAAGGACTAGCGGGGGCCTTCGAGCAGTACTTC.

This clone was picked up a small number of times. The CDR3 loop reads CASSLSTSTDTQYF. DNA of the CDR3: TGTGCCAGCAGCTTATCAACTAGCACAGATACGCAGTATTTT. The chain carries TRBV7-9 and TRBJ2-3; D is uncertain. The CDR3 contains 14 residues. Germline lookup yields CDR1 SEHNR and CDR2 FQNEAQ (reference sequence). Trimming stripped 2 bases from V and 0 bases from J, with 6 bases between.

The chain joins TRBV2 to TRBJ1-5, with a possible D match to TRBD1 (6 bases). V dropped 2 bases and J dropped 6 bases, with 14 bases sitting between them. CDR1 SNHLY and CDR2 FYNNEI come from the germline V gene. This CDR3 is built from 15 residues. The CDR3 spells CASSESWAGVQPQHF. CDR3 nucleotide sequence: TGTGCCAGCAGTGAATCGTGGGCAGGGGTTCAGCCCCAGCATTTT. The full variable domain, its missing parts supplied by reference TRBV2 and TRBJ1-5, is EPEVTQTPSHQVTQMGQEVILRCVPISNHLYFYWYRQILGQKVEFLVSFYNNEISEKSEIFDDQFSVERPDGSNFTLKIRSTKLEDSAMYFCASSESWAGVQPQHFGDGTRLSIL.

This chain joins TRBV5-1 and TRBJ2-5; D may be TRBD1 (5 bases). V shed 2 bases and J shed 3 bases, with 8 bases lying between them. The CDR3 extends over 13 amino acids. Germline loops: CDR1 SGHRS, CDR2 YFSETQ. The chain's CDR3 is CASSLDSKETQYF. The CDR3 region has the DNA TGCGCCAGCAGCTTAGACAGTAAAGAGACCCAGTACTTC.

The V call is TRBV19, the J call TRBJ2-7; 12 nucleotides match TRBD1. Trimming took 3 bases from V and 5 from J; bases not matched to a gene: 11. The germline CDR1 and CDR2 sequences are LNHDA and SQIVND (reference sequence). This CDR3 has 17 residues. The CDR3 sequence: CASSIVFVGTGGNEQYF. DNA for the CDR3: TGTGCCAGTAGTATTGTATTTGTTGGGACAGGGGGCAACGAGCAGTACTTC.

The gene calls are TRBV19 and TRBJ2-4; D ambiguous. CDR3 length: 17 amino acids. Germline V CDR1 and CDR2: LNHDA, SQIVND (reference sequence). Trimming cost V 1 base and J 0 bases, with 13 bases left between them. DNA of the CDR3: TGTGCCAGTAGTATAGGTCCGAGTACTCTAGCCAAAAACATTCAGTACTTC. Its translation: CASSIGPSTLAKNIQYF.

V usage is TRBV27 and J usage is TRBJ1-2; 9 positions agree with TRBD1. Looked up from germline, CDR1 is MNHEY and CDR2 is SMNVEV (reference sequence). J was trimmed by 13 bases and V by 6 bases; bases with no gene match: 12. This CDR3 is built from 13 residues. DNA for the CDR3: TGTGCCAGCAGCGAGAAACAGGGGGCTGCCATCACCTTC. Its translation is CASSEKQGAAITF.

This chain joins TRBV6-2 or TRBV6-3 and TRBJ1-1; unclear D gene. CDR3 length: 13 amino acids. V lost 2 bases, J lost 1 base, and 5 bases lay in between. Germline CDR1 reads MNHEY; CDR2 reads SVGEGT. CDR3 coding DNA: TGTGCCAGCAGTTACCTAAGGAACACTGAAGCTTTCTTT. Its translation: CASSYLRNTEAFF.

The chain carries TRBV6-5 and TRBJ2-3, with a tentative D call TRBD2 (6 bases). Trimming shortened V by 4 bases and J by 2 bases, and 13 bases separated the two germline ends. The CDR3 spans 15 residues. Per the germline V gene, CDR1 is MNHEY and CDR2 is SVGAGI. CDR3 sequence reads: CASSFAGSNTDTQYF. In DNA form, the CDR3 reads TGTGCCAGCAGTTTCGCCGGGAGTAACACAGATACGCAGTATTTT.

This clone is termed medium-sized. The chain joins TRBV3-1 (or the pseudogene TRBV3-2) to TRBJ2-2; 9 bases are shared with TRBD1. The germline V gene encodes CDR1 LGHDT and CDR2 YNNKEL (reference sequence). Germline trimming cut 3 bases from V and 7 bases from J; bases unmatched to any gene: 9. The CDR3 runs to 16 residues. CDR3 protein: CASSQAGTGLGGELFF. CDR3 bases: TGTGCCAGCAGCCAGGCCGGGACAGGGCTTGGCGGGGAGCTGTTTTTT.

This chain joins TRBV5-1 and TRBJ2-7, with 8 nucleotides matching TRBD1. The CDR3 covers 15 residues. Germline assignment: CDR1 SGHRS and CDR2 YFSETQ. The junction had 5 bases not matched to a gene; V was cut back by 3 bases and J by 0 bases. The CDR3 protein is CASSSGTGSSYEQYF. CDR3 nucleotides: TGCGCCAGCAGCTCTGGGACAGGCAGCTCCTACGAGCAGTACTTC.

This sequence joins TRBV5-3 and TRBJ2-7, with TRBD1 as a possible D gene (6 bases). TRBV5-3 qualifies as an ORF whose function is uncertain. V was pared by 0 bases and J by 5 bases, with 18 bases between. The CDR3 covers 16 residues. The CDR3 is CARSLDLTGFFDEQYF. The CDR3 region has the DNA TGTGCCAGAAGCTTGGACCTAACAGGGTTTTTCGACGAGCAGTACTTC.

The V and J genes are TRBV15 and TRBJ1-3, with a possible D match to TRBD1 (5 bases). The length of the CDR3 is 18 residues. V was shortened by 3 bases and J by 0 bases, with 18 bases between the two germline ends. Germline CDR1 and CDR2: LNHNV and YYDKDF (reference sequence). The CDR3 is CATSRDTGLPISGNTIYF. Here the CDR3 DNA reads TGTGCCACCAGCAGGGACACCGGACTTCCGATCTCTGGAAACACCATATATTTT.

The chain carries TRBV18 and TRBJ1-6; D not certain. Trimming stripped 2 bases from V and 6 bases from J, with 5 bases between. The CDR3 extends over 13 amino acids. Germline V gene sequence: CDR1 KGHSH, CDR2 LQKENI. The CDR3 nucleotides read TGTGCCAGCTCACCAGGGAGTAATTCACCCCTCCACTTT. It yields the protein CASSPGSNSPLHF.

The rearrangement uses TRBV9 and TRBJ1-1; no clear D gene. In germline, CDR1 is SGDLS, CDR2 YYNGEE. The CDR3 totals 14 residues. Trimming pared 3 bases from V and 1 base from J, leaving 10 bases between. CDR3 in amino acids: CASSAPNQNTEAFF. In DNA, the CDR3 is TGTGCCAGCAGCGCCCCGAACCAGAACACTGAAGCTTTCTTT. Drawing the rest from reference TRBV9 and TRBJ1-1, the complete variable domain is DSGVTQTPKHLITATGQRVTLRCSPRSGDLSVYWYQQSLDQGLQFLIQYYNGEERAKGNILERFSAQQFPDLHSELNLSSLELGDSALYFCASSAPNQNTEAFFGQGTRLTVV.

The genes are TRBV11-2 and TRBJ1-1; D is possibly TRBD1 (6 bases). The V end was cut by 0 bases, the J end by 11 bases, with 22 bases between. Germline-derived CDR1 and CDR2 are SGHAT and FQNNGV. This CDR3 is 16 amino acids long. The CDR3 region is CASSLDPGLLGGVAFF. CDR3 sequence (DNA): TGTGCCAGCAGCTTAGATCCGGGACTTTTGGGGGGCGTGGCTTTCTTT.

The gene calls are TRBV5-5 and TRBJ2-2, with D unresolved. The length of the CDR3 is 16 residues. V dropped 1 base and J dropped 0 bases, with 10 bases sitting between them. The V gene's germline CDR1 is SGHKS and CDR2 YYEKEE (reference sequence). The CDR3 protein is CASSLNALANTGELFF. Here the CDR3 DNA reads TGTGCCAGCAGCTTGAACGCGTTAGCGAACACCGGGGAGCTGTTTTTT. The full variable domain, in which reference TRBV5-5 and TRBJ2-2 provide the parts outside the CDR3, is DAGVTQSPTHLIKTRGQQVTLRCSPISGHKSVSWYQQVLGQGPQFIFQYYEKEERGRGNFPDRFSARQFPNYSSELNVNALLLGDSALYLCASSLNALANTGELFFGEGSRLTVL.

This chain links TRBV6-5 with TRBJ1-1, with a possible D match to TRBD1 (5 bases). With 6 bases removed from V and 3 bases from J, the gap between germline ends came to 14 bases. The CDR3 spans 14 residues. Germline lookup yields CDR1 MNHEY and CDR2 SVGAGI. Here the CDR3 DNA reads TGTGCCAGCAGACTTCAAACGGGGGACACTGAAGCTTTCTTT. It codes for CASRLQTGDTEAFF.

The chain has TRBV5-1 and TRBJ2-7; D may be TRBD2 (6 bases). Germline CDR1 is SGHRS and CDR2 is YFSETQ. The CDR3 length is 15 residues. V lost 2 bases and J lost 6, with 18 bases in between. Written as DNA, the CDR3 is TGCGCCAGCAGCTTTGGGTCGGGAAATAGCGGCGAGCAGTACTTC. Its protein is CASSFGSGNSGEQYF.

The chain couples TRBV11-2 to TRBJ2-1; D may be TRBD2 (6 bases). Looked up from germline, CDR1 is SGHAT and CDR2 is FQNNGV. Between the trimmed V and J ends, which lost 0 bases and 15 bases, there was a span of 15 bases. This CDR3 is 13 amino acids long. CDR3 region: CASSLDRTSPPFF. The CDR3 nucleotides are TGTGCCAGCAGCTTAGATAGAACTAGCCCCCCGTTCTTC.

V and J are TRBV12-3 or TRBV12-4 and TRBJ1-2; D uncertain. V was shortened by 7 bases and J by 4 bases, with 7 bases between the two germline ends. This CDR3 spans 11 amino acids. This CDR3 is CASTPGYGYTF. Written as DNA, the CDR3 is TGTGCCAGCACCCCTGGCTATGGCTACACCTTC.